This T cell receptor (beta chain) was recorded in a study of blood T cell repertoires in COVID-19. Sequencing was performed with immunoSEQ multiplex PCR; in TCRdb, only in-frame clones are kept and a portion is missing. The sample consists of 100,000 or so clones, 60% to 80% of them appearing once. This clone was detected many times. The trim removed 6 bases at V and 11 bases at J, leaving 15 bases unmatched. CDR3 length equals 15 residues. Per the germline V gene, CDR1 is MNHEY and CDR2 is SVGAGI. Sequencing was done on a sample of peripheral blood. The TCR sequence derives from an elderly woman with acute or convalescent COVID-19. The gene calls are TRBV6-5 and TRBJ1-1; 10 bases match TRBD1. The CDR3 here is CASSRKRDRGFFAFF. The CDR3 region has the DNA TGTGCCAGCAGCAGAAAACGGGACAGGGGATTTTTTGCTTTCTTT.